This T cell receptor (beta chain) was recorded in a study of siplizumab effects on memory and regulatory T cells (dated 2019 in TCRdb). At the level of the whole study: The study examined how the anti-CD2 antibody siplizumab affects alloreactive T-cell subsets in allogeneic mixed lymphocyte reactions built from human PBMCs. Overall study outcomes, separate from this receptor: Greater diversity appeared to be present in unstimulated naive T cells than in memory T cells, and a substantial contribution to the alloresponse seemed to be made by naive cells. The suppressive function of proliferating Tregs from siplizumab cultures was not functionally confirmed. Sequences below about 10^-5 frequency were poorly captured, so only a minor fraction of alloreactive clones could be mapped to unstimulated subsets. In reactions with siplizumab, an average of 68.8% of mappable alloreactive CD4+ clones were Treg-derived, compared with roughly 30% in control reactions. Siplizumab significantly lowered the cumulative frequency of alloreactive sequences that could be traced to unstimulated CD4+ memory T cells. About 75-95% of proliferating CD4+ or CD8+ clones could not be given a naive or memory phenotype.

This clone came up a few times. Its target antigen remains unknown. No base quality information exists; no much larger clone differs at one position. Additional sequencing covered unstimulated subsets from a few donor pairs, namely CD8+ effector memory, CD4+ naive, CD8+ TEMRA, CD4+ memory and CD8+ naive. TCRbeta CDR3 sequencing was performed on sorted unstimulated T cells and on proliferating T cells recovered from mixed lymphocyte reactions. Fresh whole blood from approximately 10 HLA-typed healthy donors was used to isolate PBMCs. There are 13 amino acids in the CDR3, from cysteine to phenylalanine inclusive. This entry keeps only the CDR3 DNA: 39 bases, framed from base 1. Looking up the germline V gene (reference sequence) yields CDR1 LNHDA and CDR2 SQIVND. V lost 7 bases and J lost 7 bases; the stretch between them is 14 bases long. The library was obtained by the immunoSEQ multiplex PCR assay. Approximately 93,000 TCR templates per sample were assayed by the deep sequencing platform. Genomic DNA extracted from sorted T cells was the material used for TCRbeta CDR3 sequencing. In the source study's methods: The R programming language was used for clonal analysis of TCRbeta CDR3 data. Unstimulated samples were compared with post-reaction CFSE-low samples to define alloreactive CD4+ and CD8+ clones. Regulatory or non-regulatory origin was assigned to alloreactive CD4+ clones by matching of sequences to sorted unstimulated Treg and non-Treg repertoires. Sourced from immuneACCESS, this table was stored by TCRdb with only in-frame sequences that have V and J called. A share of the clones is absent; for the studies checked, an unresolved V gene accounts for under half, and the remainder has no known explanation. For V, J and clone size, that table is used; D and trimming come from the DNA. In all, the sample holds around 2,700 clones, and approximately 60% of those were seen once. In total, the top ten clones hold around 60% of the sample.

This receptor was taken from a human donor in good health. The V and J segments used are TRBV19 and TRBJ1-5; TRBD1 is a weak D gene call, 6 bases matching. What was sequenced was TEMRA CD8+ T cells sorted from blood. Per the publication, the cell subset or site label means: unstimulated CD8+ CD45RA+ effector memory T cells. CDR3 protein: CASKKGGVQPQHF. The DNA reads TGTGCCAGTAAGAAGGGGGGTGTGCAGCCCCAGCATTTT.